These 6 T cell receptor beta chains came from one sample sequenced in a study of long-term antiretroviral therapy in people with HIV. They ran version v3.0 of the immunoSEQ assay at survey level. Sequencing used immunoSEQ multiplex PCR; TCRdb keeps in-frame clones, though not all of them. This table has over 15,000 clones, about 86% appearing once. Here the sequenced sample was unsorted PBMCs, taken more than 2.2 years before starting antiretroviral therapy. Every receptor here comes from a young woman with HIV.

This clone was seen just once. V and J are TRBV18 and TRBJ2-2; a possible D gene is TRBD2 (7 bases). V lost 1 base and J lost 0, with 9 bases in between. The CDR3 runs to 16 residues. The germline V gene encodes CDR1 KGHSH and CDR2 LQKENI. CDR3 residues: CASSPRGGANTGELFF. In nucleotides, the CDR3 is TGTGCCAGCTCACCACGGGGGGGCGCGAACACCGGGGAGCTGTTTTTT.

This rearrangement joins TRBV4-1 to TRBJ2-7; 10 bases map to TRBD1. The CDR3 totals 17 residues. Per germline, CDR1 MGHRA and CDR2 YSYEKL. The V and J ends lost 4 bases and 3 bases, in that order; junction bases with no gene match: 12. CDR3 sequence reads: CASSLTPGQGLLYEQYF. CDR3 coding DNA: TGCGCCAGCAGCCTAACACCGGGACAGGGGCTACTCTACGAGCAGTACTTC.

V gene TRBV5-1 combines with J gene TRBJ1-2; 11 positions agree with TRBD1. This CDR3 is 15 amino acids long. The germline V gene has CDR1 SGHRS and CDR2 YFSETQ. After removal of 4 bases from V and 6 bases from J, the junction contained 8 bases not matched to a gene. Written as DNA, the CDR3 is TGCGCCAGCAGCCCCGGACAGGGGGCCTGGGATGGCTACACCTTC. Amino acids: CASSPGQGAWDGYTF.

The chain carries TRBV4-2 and TRBJ2-1, with D possibly TRBD2 on 6 matching bases. The V gene lost 4 bases and the J gene lost 3 bases, with 16 bases spanning the gap. The germline CDR1 and CDR2 sequences are LGHNA and YNFKEQ. This CDR3 is built from 16 residues. DNA of the CDR3: TGTGCCAGCAGCCGGCGCGGAGGGGCCGACTACAATGAGCAGTTCTTC. This encodes CASSRRGGADYNEQFF.

J is TRBJ2-2 and V is TRBV7-6, with TRBD1 matching 9 bases. This CDR3 region has 16 residues. CDR1 is SGHVS, CDR2 FNYEAQ, per germline. V was clipped by 5 bases and J by 6 bases; unmatched bases: 10. The CDR3 nucleotides read TGTGCCAGCAGCCTTCGACAGGGGGGGACGTCCGGGGAGCTGTTTTTT. This encodes CASSLRQGGTSGELFF.

V usage is TRBV7-8 and J usage is TRBJ2-5, with 11 bases that match TRBD2. V was clipped by 2 bases and J by 9 bases; unmatched bases: 14. The CDR3 runs 17 residues. Germline values: CDR1 SGHVS, CDR2 FQNEAQ. CDR3 in amino acids: CASSLSVVLAGGGAQYF. CDR3 nucleotide sequence: TGTGCCAGCAGCTTATCCGTGGTTCTAGCGGGGGGAGGGGCCCAGTACTTC.